This TCR beta chain was identified during a study of blood T cell repertoires in COVID-19. Study overall: The United States, Italy and Spain provided the acute and convalescent COVID-19 samples. Nucleic acid was either cDNA or gDNA, and it came from T cells, B-cell-depleted T cells, or PBMCs.

Authors' data handling: Reference gene primer amplification gave nucleated cell count estimates. Repertoires were generated with immunoSEQ multiplex PCR, while TCRdb's copy carries only in-frame clones and drops some. For V, J and clone size, that table is used; D and trimming come from the DNA. The sample comprises approximately 270,000 clones, roughly 85% of which are singletons, and roughly 9.6% rests with the top ten. The clonotype was recovered from a woman in her 70s with acute or convalescent COVID-19. Sequenced material: peripheral blood.

The CDR3 nucleotides are TGTGCCAGCAGCCAAGGACTACTACAGGGGTCCTATAATTCACCCCTCCACTTT. Translation gives CASSQGLLQGSYNSPLHF. The chain carries TRBV3-1 (or the pseudogene TRBV3-2) and TRBJ1-6; 7 nucleotides agree with TRBD1. Germline-derived CDR1 and CDR2 are LGHDT and YNNKEL (reference sequence). The CDR3 contains 18 residues. V dropped 1 base and J dropped 1; count of bases not matched to a gene: 7.